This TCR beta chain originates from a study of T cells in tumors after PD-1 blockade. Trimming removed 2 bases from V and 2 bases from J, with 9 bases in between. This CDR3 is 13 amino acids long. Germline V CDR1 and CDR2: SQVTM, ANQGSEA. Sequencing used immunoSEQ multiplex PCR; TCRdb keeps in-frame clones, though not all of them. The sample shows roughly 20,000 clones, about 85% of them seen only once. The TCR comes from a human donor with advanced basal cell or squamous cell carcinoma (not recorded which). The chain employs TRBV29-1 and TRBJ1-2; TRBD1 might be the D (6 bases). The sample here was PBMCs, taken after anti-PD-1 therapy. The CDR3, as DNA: TGCAGCGTTGAACTAGGGGGGAACTATGGCTACACCTTC. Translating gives CSVELGGNYGYTF.